These 5 T cell receptor beta chains came from one sample sequenced in a study of blood T cell repertoires in COVID-19. This table comes from immunoSEQ multiplex PCR, and its TCRdb copy is limited to in-frame clones, with some not included. The table includes under 250,000 clones, roughly 83% detected once. Sequenced sample: peripheral blood. These receptors originate from a man aged 80 or over with acute or convalescent COVID-19.

The J gene is TRBJ1-1, the V gene TRBV29-1; TRBD1 might be the D (5 bases). V lost 3 bases to trimming and J lost 0 bases, with 8 bases between them. Germline CDR1 SQVTM, CDR2 ANQGSEA. CDR3 length: 13 amino acids. Here the CDR3 DNA reads TGCAGCGTTGAGAAGGGGATGAACACTGAAGCTTTCTTT. Translation gives CSVEKGMNTEAFF. Complete variable domain (other parts from reference TRBV29-1 and TRBJ1-1): SAVISQKPSRDICQRGTSLTIQCQVDSQVTMMFWYRQQPGQSLTLIATANQGSEATYESGFVIDKFPISRPNLTFSTLTVSNMSPEDSSIYLCSVEKGMNTEAFFGQGTRLTVV.

V usage is TRBV5-4 and J usage is TRBJ2-7, with TRBD2 as a possible D gene (7 bases). V shed 0 bases and J shed 5 bases, with 18 bases lying between them. The V gene's germline CDR1 is SGHNT and CDR2 YYREEE (reference sequence). The CDR3 consists of 16 residues. This CDR3 is CASSLGGGALLNEQYF. CDR3 coding DNA: TGTGCCAGCAGCTTGGGAGGGGGGGCCTTATTGAACGAGCAGTACTTC.

The rearrangement joins TRBV4-2 to TRBJ2-7, with D hard to call. V shed 2 bases and J shed 5 bases, with 16 bases lying between them. CDR3 length: 15 amino acids. Looked up from germline, CDR1 is LGHNA and CDR2 is YNFKEQ. The DNA for the CDR3 is TGTGCCAGCAGCCAACAACAGAGACCGAGCAACGAGCAGTACTTC. Residues: CASSQQQRPSNEQYF.

CDR3 bases: TGTGCCAGCAGCTTAGATAGCGGTACTGCTAGTGAGCAGTTCTTC. Translation: CASSLDSGTASEQFF. The chain uses TRBV7-2 and TRBJ2-1, with D possibly matching TRBD2 (6 bases). CDR3 size: 15 residues. CDR1 is SGHTA and CDR2 is FQGNSA in the germline V gene. V lost 1 base, J lost 9 bases, and 16 bases lay in between. The variable domain in full, completed from reference TRBV7-2 and TRBJ2-1, reads GAGVSQSPSNKVTEKGKDVELRCDPISGHTALYWYRQSLGQGLEFLIYFQGNSAPDKSGLPSDRFSAERTGGSVSTLTIQRTQQEDSAVYLCASSLDSGTASEQFFGPGTRLTVL.

The gene calls are TRBV11-2 and TRBJ2-1, with TRBD2 matching over 9 bases. V dropped 5 bases and J dropped 4; count of bases not matched to a gene: 6. This CDR3 spans 15 amino acids. CDR1 and CDR2 (germline): SGHAT, FQNNGV. Written as DNA, the CDR3 is TGTGCCAGCAGCCTCCTAGCGGGATCGTACAATGAGCAGTTCTTC. It codes for CASSLLAGSYNEQFF.